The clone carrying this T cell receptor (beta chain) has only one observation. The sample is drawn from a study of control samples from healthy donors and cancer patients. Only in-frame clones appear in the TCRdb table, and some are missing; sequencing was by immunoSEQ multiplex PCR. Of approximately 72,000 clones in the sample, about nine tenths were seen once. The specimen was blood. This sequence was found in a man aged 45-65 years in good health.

In DNA form, the CDR3 reads TGTGCCAGCGGGGGGACAGCCTCTGGGGCCAACGTCCTGACTTTC. Residues: CASGGTASGANVLTF. The chain has TRBV28 and TRBJ2-6; a possible D gene is TRBD1 (7 bases). The CDR3 contains 15 residues. Germline values: CDR1 MDHEN, CDR2 SYDVKM. V was cut by 8 bases and J by 0 bases, with 11 bases left in between.